This TCR beta chain was captured by sequencing in a study of blood T cells in healthy people across ages. Findings and limits, study-wide: Roughly linear age-related decline in beta diversity appeared, significant by age 40. Naive CD4+ cell counts and diversity both ran higher in long-lived than in aged donors.

PBMCs were isolated at a quantity of at least 6.5 million per sample. The second PCR ran roughly 7 to 11 cycles with a sample-barcoded 5' primer and J-beta primers. Researchers report that a template-switch adaptor with 12 random nucleotides tagged each cDNA molecule. TCRdb re-analysed the 5' RACE reads in MiXCR, keeping a single row per CDR3 protein. The table shows about 1.4 million distinct CDR3 sequences, with 55% to 75% occurring only once. This clonotype was recorded a few times. No antigen is known for it. Trimming removed 0 bases at V and 3 bases at J, with 14 bases between. Germline-derived CDR1 and CDR2 are MGHRA and YSYEKL. This CDR3 region has 16 residues.

The TCR was taken from a young man in good health. What was sequenced was blood. The chain has TRBV4-1 and TRBJ1-1; D not certain. The CDR3 loop reads CASSQDLSGRDTEAFF. CDR3 bases: TGCGCCAGCAGCCAAGATCTGTCCGGGAGGGACACTGAAGCTTTCTTT.